The text below deals with one TCR beta chain. This CDR3 comprises 11 residues. The V gene's germline CDR1 is SGHVS and CDR2 FNYEAQ. Trimming removed 8 bases from V and 5 bases from J, with 8 bases in between. Only in-frame clones appear in the TCRdb table, and some are missing; sequencing was by immunoSEQ multiplex PCR. The sample has 130,000 or so clones, about 93% seen once. This specimen belongs to a study of T cell responses to AZD1222 COVID-19 vaccine. This sample comprised peripheral blood, obtained on day 0 of AZD1222 vaccination. The V and J genes are TRBV7-6 and TRBJ2-3; no firm D call. The receptor was isolated from an adult in good health. DNA of the CDR3: TGTGCCAGCGGACCGGGAGATACGCAGTATTTT. This encodes CASGPGDTQYF. The complete variable domain, with remaining parts taken from reference TRBV7-6 and TRBJ2-3, reads GAGVSQSPRYKVTKRGQDVALRCDPISGHVSLYWYRQALGQGPEFLTYFNYEAQQDKSGLPNDRFSAERPEGSISTLTIQRTEQRDSAMYRCASGPGDTQYFGPGTRLTVL.